The rows below give T cell receptor beta chains drawn from one sample of a study of blood T cell repertoires in COVID-19. Clones were sequenced by immunoSEQ multiplex PCR, and TCRdb holds only the in-frame ones, with some missing. Among roughly 120,000 clones, 86% were seen once, and the ten largest hold under 5%. Sequenced sample: peripheral blood. The receptors here all came from a man aged 40-55 years with acute or convalescent COVID-19. Both conserved end residues are part of each CDR3. Each record gives: CDR3 length, V gene, clone size, J gene, D gene, CDR3 protein, CDR3 DNA. D genes are given only for firm matches. The size of a clone is reported for some rows only, either as once, few or many, or as a class for expanded clones.

14,TRBV19,-,TRBJ2-7,-,CASSPPFMTDEQYF,TGTGCCAGTAGTCCACCCTTCATGACAGACGAGCAGTACTTC
14,TRBV19,-,TRBJ1-1,TRBD1,CASSIVYRGTEAFF,TGTGCCAGTAGTATAGTATACAGGGGCACTGAAGCTTTCTTT
18,TRBV5-1,-,TRBJ2-1,TRBD2,CASSPASSGLYSYNEQFF,TGCGCCAGCAGCCCGGCGTCTAGCGGGTTATACTCCTACAATGAGCAGTTCTTC
12,TRBV7-2,-,TRBJ2-5,TRBD1,CASSLERGPQYF,TGTGCCAGCAGCTTAGAAAGGGGGCCCCAGTACTTC
15,TRBV23-1,-,TRBJ2-7,-,CASSQSRQGSGEQYF,TGCGCCAGCAGTCAATCGCGGCAAGGTAGTGGCGAGCAGTACTTC
13,TRBV30,once,TRBJ1-6,-,CATGHINNSPLHF,TGTGCTACCGGACACATTAATAATTCACCCCTCCACTTT
17,TRBV4-3,-,TRBJ2-1,TRBD2,CASSQDSGGGSYNEQFF,TGCGCCAGCAGCCAAGATTCGGGCGGGGGCTCCTACAATGAGCAGTTCTTC
14,TRBV28,-,TRBJ2-7,TRBD1,CASSSPGQNYEQYF,TGTGCCAGCAGTTCCCCGGGACAGAACTACGAGCAGTACTTC
15,TRBV25-1,-,TRBJ1-1,-,CASSESGGADTEAFF,TGTGCCAGCAGTGAATCAGGAGGAGCGGACACTGAAGCTTTCTTT
13,TRBV11-3,-,TRBJ2-3,TRBD2,CASSTTSKDTQYF,TGTGCCAGCAGCACGACTAGCAAAGATACGCAGTATTTT
15,TRBV7-2,-,TRBJ1-2,TRBD1,CASSIRQGVIYGYTF,TGTGCCAGCAGCATCCGACAGGGAGTTATCTATGGCTACACCTTC
17,TRBV28,-,TRBJ1-5,TRBD1,CASSTGTGGISNQPQHF,TGTGCCAGCAGCACCGGGACAGGGGGAATTAGCAATCAGCCCCAGCATTTT
13,TRBV6-5,-,TRBJ1-5,-,CATQVTDNQPQHF,TGTGCCACCCAGGTGACAGACAATCAGCCCCAGCATTTT
13,TRBV24-1,-,TRBJ2-1,TRBD2,CATGGTSSNEQFF,TGTGCCACCGGCGGGACTAGCTCAAATGAGCAGTTCTTC
14,TRBV30,-,TRBJ2-4,TRBD1,CAWRGTGGRNIQYF,TGTGCCTGGAGAGGGACAGGGGGTAGAAACATTCAGTACTTC
16,TRBV19,-,TRBJ2-1,TRBD2,CASSTDRPGTRSEQFF,TGTGCCAGTAGTACCGATCGTCCCGGGACTAGAAGTGAGCAGTTCTTC
16,TRBV7-8,-,TRBJ2-2,TRBD2,CASSLASGGNTGELFF,TGTGCCAGCAGCTTAGCGAGCGGGGGGAACACCGGGGAGCTGTTTTTT
13,TRBV27,-,TRBJ2-7,TRBD1,CASSQGQHYEQYF,TGTGCCAGCAGTCAGGGACAGCACTACGAGCAGTACTTC
13,TRBV12-3/TRBV12-4,-,TRBJ2-7,-,CASSKRLDGEQYF,TGTGCCAGCAGTAAACGACTAGACGGGGAGCAGTACTTC
15,TRBV3-1/TRBV3-2,-,TRBJ2-1,TRBD2,CASSPGLAGGIEQFF,TGTGCCAGCAGCCCTGGACTAGCGGGAGGGATTGAGCAGTTCTTC
17,TRBV6-4,-,TRBJ1-5,-,CASVDSHTTYSNQPQHF,TGTGCCAGCGTTGACAGCCACACCACCTATAGCAATCAGCCCCAGCATTTT
15,TRBV2,-,TRBJ2-1,-,CASSPLLAGADEQFF,TGTGCCAGCAGCCCCCTTCTAGCAGGAGCTGATGAGCAGTTCTTC
13,TRBV5-1,once,TRBJ1-3,-,CASSSTSGNTIYF,TGCGCCAGCAGCTCGACTTCTGGAAACACCATATATTTT
15,TRBV9,-,TRBJ1-6,-,CASSGGGRENSPLHF,TGTGCCAGCAGCGGTGGAGGGAGGGAAAATTCACCCCTCCACTTT
18,TRBV4-2,-,TRBJ1-4,-,CASSQDRQGLATNEKLFF,TGTGCCAGCAGCCAAGATCGGCAGGGCCTGGCAACTAATGAAAAACTGTTTTTT
16,TRBV10-3,-,TRBJ1-4,TRBD1,CAISESRGTGNEKLFF,TGTGCCATCAGTGAGTCTCGCGGGACAGGGAATGAAAAACTGTTTTTT
13,TRBV9,-,TRBJ2-2,-,CASSPLGTGELFF,TGTGCCAGCAGCCCGCTAGGCACCGGGGAGCTGTTTTTT
13,TRBV12-3/TRBV12-4,-,TRBJ2-5,TRBD1,CASRGRTGETQYF,TGTGCCAGCAGAGGACGGACAGGAGAGACCCAGTACTTC
14,TRBV19,-,TRBJ1-5,TRBD1,CAISGTGEGQPQHF,TGTGCCATTTCCGGGACAGGCGAAGGTCAGCCCCAGCATTTT
13,TRBV12-3/TRBV12-4,-,TRBJ1-2,TRBD1,CASSEQGNGGYTF,TGTGCCAGCAGTGAACAGGGGAACGGAGGCTACACCTTC
13,TRBV5-1,once,TRBJ2-7,TRBD1,CASSLQGDYEQYF,TGCGCCAGCAGTCTACAGGGGGACTACGAGCAGTACTTC
16,TRBV5-4,-,TRBJ2-1,TRBD1,CASGGVAELSYNEQFF,TGTGCCTCAGGGGGCGTTGCAGAACTCTCCTACAATGAGCAGTTCTTC
13,TRBV5-4,-,TRBJ2-7,-,CASSIDSLRGQYF,TGTGCCAGCAGCATCGACAGCTTAAGAGGGCAGTACTTC
17,TRBV5-1,-,TRBJ1-4,-,CASSLREVGKLNEKLFF,TGCGCCAGCAGCTTGAGAGAGGTCGGGAAACTTAATGAAAAACTGTTTTTT
13,TRBV7-2,-,TRBJ2-7,-,CASSLSPFYEQYF,TGTGCCAGCAGCTTATCCCCCTTCTACGAGCAGTACTTC
13,TRBV6-5,-,TRBJ1-2,-,CASSYTSTGGYTF,TGTGCCAGCAGTTACACATCGACGGGGGGCTACACCTTC
15,TRBV2,once,TRBJ2-2,TRBD2,CASRGSGGAPGELFF,TGTGCCAGCAGGGGTAGCGGGGGGGCCCCCGGGGAGCTGTTTTTT
14,TRBV20-1,-,TRBJ2-7,-,CSASFGTFSYEQYF,TGCAGTGCTAGTTTTGGGACATTTTCCTACGAGCAGTACTTC
15,TRBV7-9,-,TRBJ2-2,-,CASSLEAGYTGELFF,TGTGCCAGCAGCTTAGAGGCGGGCTACACCGGGGAGCTGTTTTTT
15,TRBV11-2,-,TRBJ2-1,-,CASSLGQGPHNEQFF,TGTGCCAGCAGCTTAGGCCAGGGCCCCCACAATGAGCAGTTCTTC
15,TRBV4-1,-,TRBJ2-7,TRBD1,CASSQGQGNWDEQYF,TGCGCCAGCAGCCAGGGACAGGGAAATTGGGACGAGCAGTACTTC
15,TRBV5-1,-,TRBJ1-2,TRBD1,CASSLRDRGDYGYTF,TGCGCCAGCAGCTTGAGGGACAGGGGTGACTATGGCTACACCTTC
16,TRBV7-2,-,TRBJ2-2,-,CASSLGTETNTGELFF,TGTGCCAGCAGCTTAGGTACAGAAACGAACACCGGGGAGCTGTTTTTT
13,TRBV12-3/TRBV12-4,-,TRBJ1-1,-,CASSLAGGTEAFF,TGTGCCAGCAGTTTAGCGGGCGGGACTGAAGCTTTCTTT
14,TRBV5-1,-,TRBJ1-1,TRBD1,CASSLDRGRTEAFF,TGCGCCAGCAGCTTGGACAGGGGGCGTACTGAAGCTTTCTTT
13,TRBV10-3,-,TRBJ2-7,TRBD2,CASSSGSSYEQYF,TGTGCCAGCTCTAGCGGGAGCTCCTACGAGCAGTACTTC
14,TRBV19,-,TRBJ1-2,-,CASSPQGIDYGYTF,TGTGCCAGTAGTCCACAGGGAATCGACTATGGCTACACCTTC